This note documents a single T cell receptor beta chain sequence. A TCRbeta library incorporating unique molecular identifiers was prepared. TCRdb recomputed calls from the PCR reads with MiXCR, one row per CDR3 protein. Found here are a few hundred thousand distinct CDR3 sequences, 11% of them singletons; the top ten hold roughly 5.5%. This sample is part of a study of T-cell reconstitution after alpha-beta-depleted transplantation in children. CDR3 length: 15 residues. Germline CDR1 reads SEHNR; CDR2 reads FQNEAQ (reference sequence). The ends were cut back, 0 bases at V and 6 bases at J, with 11 bases in the middle.

The rearrangement joins TRBV7-9 to TRBJ1-4, with D hard to call. The receptor was derived from a human donor who donated a stem cell graft to a child with acute myeloid leukemia. This sample comprised PBMCs from the stem cell graft donor, obtained from the stem cell graft. CDR3 loop: CASSLAAWEDEKLFF. The CDR3 DNA reads TGTGCCAGCAGCTTAGCAGCTTGGGAGGATGAAAAACTGTTTTTT.